The present TCR beta chain was sequenced within a study of shared clonotypes between healthy human individuals. Input per replicate PCR of unsorted PBMC was 300 ng DNA, corresponding to tens of thousands of T cell genomes. The team ran DNA from unsorted PBMCs on ten immunoSEQ deep assay plates for sequencing. Using immunoSEQ multiplex PCR, the repertoire was profiled, and TCRdb retains in-frame clones only, with some absent. The profile covers about half a million clones, with about 80% appearing a single time and roughly 12% taken by the ten largest. The ends lost 4 bases at V and 3 bases at J; junction bases unmatched: 7. The CDR3 sequence is 17 residues long. Germline CDR1 is SEHNR and CDR2 is FQNEAQ (reference sequence).

Material: PBMCs. The TCR was taken from a woman in her thirties or forties in good health. Some clones in this sample may be carry-over from other donors' samples. The chain uses TRBV7-9 and TRBJ2-7, with 15 bases fitting TRBD2. The CDR3 nucleotides are TGTGCCAGCAGCTCACGGACTAGCGGGAGGGTTAACTACGAGCAGTACTTC. It codes for CASSSRTSGRVNYEQYF.